The 24 T cell receptor beta chains below were found in one sample sequenced in a study of blood T cell repertoires in COVID-19. Generated by immunoSEQ multiplex PCR, the TCRdb table keeps only in-frame clones and is missing some. The data hold about 75,000 clones, with 85% to 90% observed a single time. The sample taken for sequencing was peripheral blood. The receptors come from a human donor in a cohort sampled during active COVID-19.

Turning to this clone: The junction departs from the called germline gene at one end, perhaps through a read error. CDR3 loop: CASSQGPGYGQYF. The DNA for the CDR3 is TGCGCCAGCAGCCAAGGGCCGGGGTACGGGCAGTACTTC. The chain joins TRBV4-1 to TRBJ2-7; a weak D match, TRBD2 (5 bases). The CDR3 extends over 13 amino acids. Germline CDR1 and CDR2: MGHRA and YSYEKL.

The V and J genes are TRBV30 and TRBJ2-4; 10 nucleotides align to TRBD1. The CDR3 contains 15 residues. Trimming removed 2 bases from V and 1 base from J; junction bases left unmatched: 2. CDR1 and CDR2 from the germline V gene are GTSNPN and SVGIG (reference sequence). The CDR3 DNA follows: TGTGCCTGGAGTAGGACAGGGGGGGCCAAAAACATTCAGTACTTC. It is translated as CAWSRTGGAKNIQYF.

V is TRBV19 and J is TRBJ2-3; TRBD2 might be the D (5 bases). CDR1 and CDR2 (germline): LNHDA, SQIVND (reference sequence). V was clipped by 5 bases and J by 6 bases, with 18 bases between them. The CDR3 length is 15 residues. The CDR3 sequence is CASSPSGSVRDTQYF. CDR3 in DNA: TGTGCCAGTAGTCCTTCGGGGTCCGTGAGGGATACGCAGTATTTT.

The chain links TRBV5-5 to TRBJ1-6, with D possibly TRBD1 on 5 matching bases. Trimming took 4 bases from V and 7 from J, leaving 15 bases between them. Germline V gene sequence: CDR1 SGHKS, CDR2 YYEKEE (reference sequence). The CDR3 sequence is 15 residues long. The CDR3 coding sequence is TGTGCCAGCAGCGCAACCGGGACTGACAATTCACCCCTCCACTTT. Encoded protein: CASSATGTDNSPLHF.

The table lists this clone with a count of one. V gene TRBV9 combines with J gene TRBJ2-2; 9 positions match TRBD2. CDR1 is SGDLS, CDR2 YYNGEE, per germline. CDR3 length: 16 amino acids. Trimming cost V 0 bases and J 6 bases; bases outside gene matches: 6. The CDR3 spells CASSVGGGRAPGELFF. The DNA for the CDR3 is TGTGCCAGCAGCGTAGGCGGCGGGAGGGCCCCCGGGGAGCTGTTTTTT.

V usage is TRBV25-1 and J usage is TRBJ2-5, with 10 bases matching TRBD1. The length of the CDR3 is 12 residues. The trim removed 9 bases at V and 10 bases at J, leaving 8 bases unmatched. The germline V gene encodes CDR1 MGHDK and CDR2 SYGVNS. The CDR3: CASSKGQGNQYF. CDR3 sequence (DNA): TGTGCCAGTTCAAAGGGACAGGGGAACCAGTACTTC.

The chain carries TRBV7-8 and TRBJ2-3, with D maybe TRBD2 (6 bases). V was pared by 2 bases and J by 4 bases, with 10 bases between. CDR1 and CDR2 from the germline V gene are SGHVS and FQNEAQ. The CDR3 spans 14 residues. The CDR3 sequence is CASSLSSGADTQYF. In DNA form, the CDR3 reads TGTGCCAGCAGCTTAAGCTCGGGGGCAGATACGCAGTATTTT.

This chain uses TRBV4-1 with TRBJ1-6, with D possibly matching TRBD1 (5 bases). The CDR3 runs to 17 residues. Trimming left V 0 bases short and J 0 bases short, with 9 bases between. Looked up from germline, CDR1 is MGHRA and CDR2 is YSYEKL. The CDR3 spells CASSQDRGSSYNSPLHF. The CDR3 DNA reads as TGCGCCAGCAGCCAAGATCGGGGGAGCTCCTATAATTCACCCCTCCACTTT.

This chain connects TRBV25-1 to TRBJ1-1; 7 bases line up with TRBD1. This CDR3 is 15 amino acids long. V trimming: 6 bases; J trimming: 1 base; junction bases outside the gene matches: 8. Germline V gene data show CDR1 as MGHDK and CDR2 as SYGVNS. For the CDR3, the DNA is TGTGCCAGCAGGAATATGGGACAGTCGAACACTGAAGCTTTCTTT. Protein: CASRNMGQSNTEAFF.

The gene calls are TRBV9 and TRBJ2-1, with 11 bases aligning to TRBD2. Trimming cost V 3 bases and J 8 bases; bases outside gene matches: 16. The germline CDR1 and CDR2 sequences are SGDLS and YYNGEE. This CDR3 comprises 18 residues. The CDR3 reads CASSAEGLAGWPGDEQFF. For the CDR3, the DNA is TGTGCCAGCAGCGCGGAAGGACTAGCGGGTTGGCCAGGCGATGAGCAGTTCTTC.

The rearrangement joins TRBV19 to TRBJ1-2; 9 bases align to TRBD1. V trimming: 6 bases; J trimming: 6 bases; junction bases outside the gene matches: 8. The CDR3 totals 14 residues. Germline values: CDR1 LNHDA, CDR2 SQIVND (reference sequence). This CDR3 is CASRSKGTGNGYTF. The CDR3 region has the DNA TGTGCCAGTAGAAGTAAAGGGACAGGGAATGGCTACACCTTC. Variable domain in full (rest from reference TRBV19 and TRBJ1-2): DGGITQSPKYLFRKEGQNVTLSCEQNLNHDAMYWYRQDPGQGLRLIYYSQIVNDFQKGDIAEGYSVSREKKESFPLTVTSAQKNPTAFYLCASRSKGTGNGYTFGSGTRLTVV.

The chain couples TRBV23-1 to TRBJ1-6; D remains ambiguous. TRBV23-1 is marked as an open reading frame, function uncertain. The CDR3 is made up of 17 amino acids. V was shortened by 8 bases and J by 4 bases, with 21 bases between the two germline ends. CDR3 DNA: TGCGCCAGCCCCGATCGAACTACCCCTGGATATAATTCACCCCTCCACTTT. This sequence encodes CASPDRTTPGYNSPLHF.

The chain carries TRBV5-8 and TRBJ2-7, with D perhaps matching TRBD2 (6 bases). With 3 bases removed from V and 3 bases from J, the gap between germline ends came to 31 bases. This CDR3 is 20 amino acids long. CDR1 is SGHTS and CDR2 is YDEGEE in the germline V gene. The CDR3 nucleotides read TGTGCCAGCAGCTCCACGCGGGGCGCGGTATTTGTTAGCGGATACTACGAGCAGTACTTC. This codes for CASSSTRGAVFVSGYYEQYF.

This chain connects TRBV5-1 to TRBJ2-5; 11 nucleotides line up with TRBD1. The germline V gene encodes CDR1 SGHRS and CDR2 YFSETQ. Trimming cost V 5 bases and J 5 bases; bases outside gene matches: 5. The CDR3 is made up of 14 amino acids. The CDR3 region has the DNA TGCGCCAGCAGACCGGACAGGGGGCGTGAGACCCAGTACTTC. Its protein product is CASRPDRGRETQYF.

V usage is TRBV15 and J usage is TRBJ2-2, with 10 bases aligning to TRBD2. CDR3 length: 16 residues. The V gene's germline CDR1 is LNHNV and CDR2 YYDKDF (reference sequence). The V gene end was trimmed by 5 bases and the J gene end by 5 bases; junction bases not matched to a gene: 8. The CDR3 reads CATSPSGRAGTGELFF. The CDR3 bases are TGTGCCACCAGCCCAAGCGGGAGGGCCGGAACCGGGGAGCTGTTTTTT. The whole variable domain, remainder taken from reference TRBV15 and TRBJ2-2, is DAMVIQNPRYQVTQFGKPVTLSCSQTLNHNVMYWYQQKSSQAPKLLFHYYDKDFNNEADTPDNFQSRRPNTSFCFLDIRSPGLGDTAMYLCATSPSGRAGTGELFFGEGSRLTVL.

Concerning this clone: The junction departs from the called germline gene at one end, perhaps through a read error. The chain links TRBV3-1 (or the pseudogene TRBV3-2) to TRBJ2-1; TRBD2 matches at 10 bases. The CDR3 covers 15 residues. Germline-derived CDR1 and CDR2 are LGHDT and YNNKEL (reference sequence). For the CDR3, the DNA is TGTGCCAGCAGGCAAGGGACTAGCGACAACAATGAGCAGTTCTTC. It yields the protein CASRQGTSDNNEQFF.

The chain has TRBV7-2 and TRBJ2-3; D remains unclear. Germline assignment: CDR1 SGHTA and CDR2 FQGNSA. This CDR3 is built from 12 residues. Between the trimmed V and J ends, which lost 3 bases and 5 bases, there was a span of 6 bases. This CDR3 is CASSLFQDTQYF. The CDR3 DNA follows: TGTGCCAGCAGCTTGTTTCAAGATACGCAGTATTTT.

The CDR3 nucleotides read TGTGCCAGCAGCCTGTCGTCGGGGTCTGGAAACACCATATATTTT. This gives the protein CASSLSSGSGNTIYF. V and J are TRBV7-3 and TRBJ1-3; D remains ambiguous. This CDR3 spans 15 amino acids. Per germline, CDR1 SGHTA and CDR2 FQGTGA. Deletions cut 5 bases from V and 1 base from J, with 12 bases between.

This clone has only one observation. A junction boundary mismatches the germline segment, possibly from a read error. The chain joins TRBV18 to TRBJ1-2, with TRBD1 matching 7 bases. The length of the CDR3 is 10 residues. CDR1 and CDR2 (germline): KGHSH, LQKENI. The CDR3 sequence is CASSSGTVYF. The CDR3, as DNA: TGTGCCAGCTCGTCCGGGACAGTCTACTTC.

This clone turned up a few times. Written as DNA, the CDR3 is TGTGCCAGCAGTTCAGAGGGTCCCATTAATTCACCCCTCCACTTT. This codes for CASSSEGPINSPLHF. The chain is built from TRBV28 and TRBJ1-6; D uncertain. CDR1 MDHEN and CDR2 SYDVKM come from the germline V gene. This CDR3 is 15 amino acids long. V gave up 4 bases and J gave up 6 bases, with 13 bases separating them.

The chain uses TRBV7-2 and TRBJ2-7; TRBD1 matches 8 bases. Losses at the gene ends were 5 bases for V and 4 bases for J; bases not matched to a gene: 13. Per germline, CDR1 SGHTA and CDR2 FQGNSA. This CDR3 region has 16 residues. The CDR3 reads CASSPRGSGGMYEQYF. The CDR3 coding sequence is TGTGCCAGCAGCCCTAGAGGGTCAGGGGGCATGTACGAGCAGTACTTC.

This clone was counted only a few times. The chain uses TRBV19 and TRBJ2-1; 10 positions agree with TRBD2. The CDR3 sequence is 14 residues long. The germline V gene has CDR1 LNHDA and CDR2 SQIVND (reference sequence). The V gene end was trimmed by 6 bases and the J gene end by 12 bases; junction bases not matched to a gene: 11. CDR3 amino acids: CASSTAGGLWGQFF. In DNA, the CDR3 is TGTGCCAGTAGCACAGCGGGAGGGCTTTGGGGGCAGTTCTTC.

This rearrangement joins TRBV6-6 to TRBJ1-2, with 7 positions matching TRBD1. This CDR3 contains 16 residues. The V and J ends lost 6 bases and 4 bases, in that order; junction bases with no gene match: 14. CDR1 is MNHNY and CDR2 is SVGAGI in the germline V gene (reference sequence). The CDR3 here is CASSKTPRDSTYGYTF. The CDR3 DNA reads TGTGCCAGCAGCAAAACACCGCGGGACAGCACCTATGGCTACACCTTC.

The V call is TRBV7-2, the J call TRBJ2-5; TRBD1 agrees at 8 bases. CDR3 length: 14 residues. With V trimmed by 5 bases and J by 4 bases, 6 bases remained unmatched. Germline CDR1 reads SGHTA; CDR2 reads FQGNSA. CDR3 protein: CASSPDRDRETQYF. DNA of the CDR3: TGTGCCAGCAGCCCGGACAGGGACAGAGAGACCCAGTACTTC. Full variable domain (remainder filled in from reference TRBV7-2 and TRBJ2-5): GAGVSQSPSNKVTEKGKDVELRCDPISGHTALYWYRQSLGQGLEFLIYFQGNSAPDKSGLPSDRFSAERTGGSVSTLTIQRTQQEDSAVYLCASSPDRDRETQYFGPGTRLLVL.